The rows below give T cell receptor beta chains drawn from one sample of a study of regulatory T cells in long-lasting Graves disease. MiXCR, applied by TCRdb to the multiplex PCR reads, yields one record per CDR3 protein. The profile shows 200,000 to 250,000 distinct CDR3 sequences, less than 20% of them singletons. These data were also filed under a second study, of T cells in Graves' hyperthyroidism and ophthalmopathy.

Sequenced here: peripheral blood mononuclear cells (PBMCs), sampled at new diagnosis, from a patient treated with antithyroid drugs. These receptors all stem from a woman aged 25 to 45 with Graves disease. The CDR3 runs from the conserved cysteine through the conserved F or W. The D gene is left open where the match is weak. Size is omitted from some rows. Given values are once, few, many or a class for expanded clones.

CDR3aa: CASSLDGPGGYTF
CDR3nt: TGTGCCAGCAGTTTAGATGGGCCTGGGGGCTACACCTTC
j_gene: TRBJ1-2
abundance: NA
v_gene: TRBV28
d_gene: NA

CDR3aa: CASSFSRGPEAFF
CDR3nt: TGCGCCAGCAGCTTCAGTCGGGGGCCTGAAGCTTTCTTT
j_gene: TRBJ1-1
abundance: many
v_gene: TRBV5-1
d_gene: NA

CDR3aa: CASSFARAGGDYEQYF
CDR3nt: TGTGCCAGCAGTTTCGCTCGGGCGGGGGGCGACTACGAGCAGTACTTC
j_gene: TRBJ2-7
abundance: NA
v_gene: TRBV12-3/TRBV12-4
d_gene: TRBD2

CDR3aa: CASSFGDRGLTEAFF
CDR3nt: TGTGCCAGCAGCTTCGGGGACAGGGGGCTAACTGAAGCTTTCTTT
j_gene: TRBJ1-1
abundance: many
v_gene: TRBV11-2
d_gene: TRBD1

CDR3aa: CASSLSRGGSYGYTF
CDR3nt: TGTGCCAGCAGCTTAAGTCGGGGGGGTTCGTATGGCTACACCTTC
j_gene: TRBJ1-2
abundance: many
v_gene: TRBV7-3
d_gene: NA

CDR3aa: CASSFGVAGAGGTKNIQYF
CDR3nt: TGTGCCAGCAGTTTTGGAGTTGCCGGGGCAGGAGGTACCAAAAACATTCAGTACTTC
j_gene: TRBJ2-4
abundance: NA
v_gene: TRBV28
d_gene: NA

CDR3aa: CSARVPEAFF
CDR3nt: TGCAGTGCTAGAGTCCCTGAAGCTTTCTTT
j_gene: TRBJ1-1
abundance: many
v_gene: TRBV20-1
d_gene: NA

CDR3aa: CASSDLQAQGNQPQHF
CDR3nt: TGTGCCAGCAGTGATCTACAGGCCCAAGGCAATCAGCCCCAGCATTTT
j_gene: TRBJ1-5
abundance: many
v_gene: TRBV6-1
d_gene: NA

CDR3aa: CASSLLNRNTEAFF
CDR3nt: TGTGCCAGCAGCTTATTGAACAGGAACACTGAAGCTTTCTTT
j_gene: TRBJ1-1
abundance: many
v_gene: TRBV5-6
d_gene: NA

CDR3aa: CASTPPGHLNTGELFF
CDR3nt: TGTGCCAGCACCCCACCGGGACATCTTAACACCGGGGAGCTGTTTTTT
j_gene: TRBJ2-2
abundance: many
v_gene: TRBV12-3/TRBV12-4
d_gene: NA

CDR3aa: CSARGHGVVSGGYTF
CDR3nt: TGCAGTGCTAGAGGACATGGGGTGGTTTCTGGTGGCTACACCTTC
j_gene: TRBJ1-2
abundance: NA
v_gene: TRBV20-1
d_gene: NA

CDR3aa: CASSLGLAGGNKYTGELFF
CDR3nt: TGTGCCAGCAGTTTAGGACTAGCGGGGGGGAATAAGTACACCGGGGAGCTGTTTTTT
j_gene: TRBJ2-2
abundance: many
v_gene: TRBV27
d_gene: TRBD2

CDR3aa: CASSFTGGLFGEQYF
CDR3nt: TGTGCCAGCAGCTTTACGGGAGGGTTATTCGGGGAGCAGTACTTC
j_gene: TRBJ2-7
abundance: NA
v_gene: TRBV13
d_gene: TRBD2